This is a list of T cell receptor beta chains from one sample in a study of beta chain features in type 1 diabetes. Sequencing used immunoSEQ multiplex PCR; TCRdb keeps in-frame clones, though not all of them. This table holds 360,000 or so clones, 15% to 20% found once. What was sequenced was naive CD4+ T cells from blood. The origin of the receptors is a woman aged 18-35 years in good health. Both conserved end residues are part of each CDR3. The D gene is left open where the match is weak. Only some rows state a clone size, as once, few, many or a class for expanded clones.

clone size: few
D gene: NA
V gene: TRBV7-2
J gene: TRBJ2-3
CDR3 protein: CASSSRLFTDTQYF
CDR3 DNA: TGTGCCAGCAGCTCCAGACTATTTACAGATACGCAGTATTTT

clone size: few
D gene: NA
V gene: TRBV9
J gene: TRBJ1-5
CDR3 protein: CASSPGGRGNQPQHF
CDR3 DNA: TGTGCCAGCAGCCCGGGGGGTCGTGGCAATCAGCCCCAGCATTTT

clone size: NA
D gene: NA
V gene: TRBV2
J gene: TRBJ1-5
CDR3 protein: CASTGVENQPQHF
CDR3 DNA: TGTGCCAGCACGGGGGTGGAGAATCAGCCCCAGCATTTT

clone size: few
D gene: NA
V gene: TRBV4-1
J gene: TRBJ2-2
CDR3 protein: CASSQDLITGELFF
CDR3 DNA: TGCGCCAGCAGCCAAGATCTAATCACCGGGGAGCTGTTTTTT

clone size: NA
D gene: NA
V gene: TRBV9
J gene: TRBJ1-1
CDR3 protein: CASSVDWSLRSEAFF
CDR3 DNA: TGTGCCAGCAGCGTAGATTGGTCCCTGAGGTCTGAAGCTTTCTTT

clone size: NA
D gene: NA
V gene: TRBV4-3
J gene: TRBJ2-1
CDR3 protein: CASSQVQGSGQFF
CDR3 DNA: TGCGCCAGCAGCCAGGTCCAGGGATCCGGGCAGTTCTTC

clone size: NA
D gene: NA
V gene: TRBV2
J gene: TRBJ1-4
CDR3 protein: CASTMRIATNEKLFF
CDR3 DNA: TGTGCCAGCACCATGCGGATCGCAACTAATGAAAAACTGTTTTTT

clone size: few
D gene: TRBD1
V gene: TRBV19
J gene: TRBJ1-2
CDR3 protein: CASSIRQGPSRYTF
CDR3 DNA: TGTGCCAGTAGTATCCGACAGGGCCCGAGTCGCTACACCTTC

clone size: NA
D gene: TRBD1
V gene: TRBV7-2
J gene: TRBJ2-2
CDR3 protein: CASSRTGNTGELFF
CDR3 DNA: TGTGCCAGCAGTAGGACAGGGAACACCGGGGAGCTGTTTTTT

clone size: NA
D gene: NA
V gene: TRBV6-6
J gene: TRBJ1-5
CDR3 protein: CASGVGGNQPQHF
CDR3 DNA: TGTGCCAGCGGGGTAGGAGGGAATCAGCCCCAGCATTTT

clone size: few
D gene: NA
V gene: TRBV29-1
J gene: TRBJ1-1
CDR3 protein: CSAEGHMNTEAFF
CDR3 DNA: TGCAGCGCAGAAGGACACATGAACACTGAAGCTTTCTTT

clone size: NA
D gene: TRBD2
V gene: TRBV11-2
J gene: TRBJ2-3
CDR3 protein: CASSPGGSGGVTQYF
CDR3 DNA: TGTGCCAGCAGCCCTGGCGGTAGCGGGGGGGTTACGCAGTATTTT

clone size: few
D gene: TRBD2
V gene: TRBV29-1
J gene: TRBJ2-5
CDR3 protein: CSVPGLGETQYF
CDR3 DNA: TGCAGCGTTCCGGGACTAGGAGAGACCCAGTACTTC

clone size: NA
D gene: NA
V gene: TRBV7-3
J gene: TRBJ1-1
CDR3 protein: CASSLDSGGTEAFF
CDR3 DNA: TGTGCCAGCAGCTTGGACAGTGGGGGCACTGAAGCTTTCTTT

clone size: NA
D gene: NA
V gene: TRBV2
J gene: TRBJ2-1
CDR3 protein: CASNPSESYNEQFF
CDR3 DNA: TGTGCCAGCAACCCCAGCGAGTCCTACAATGAGCAGTTCTTC

clone size: NA
D gene: NA
V gene: TRBV5-1
J gene: TRBJ2-1
CDR3 protein: CASSSGVQRYNEQFF
CDR3 DNA: TGCGCCAGCAGCTCAGGTGTCCAGAGATACAATGAGCAGTTCTTC

clone size: NA
D gene: TRBD1
V gene: TRBV19
J gene: TRBJ2-2
CDR3 protein: CASRGTGGITGELFF
CDR3 DNA: TGTGCCAGTAGGGGGACAGGGGGTATCACCGGGGAGCTGTTTTTT

clone size: few
D gene: NA
V gene: TRBV4-1
J gene: TRBJ2-3
CDR3 protein: CASSQVAGAFFSTDTQYF
CDR3 DNA: TGCGCCAGCAGCCAAGTGGCGGGGGCTTTCTTTAGCACAGATACGCAGTATTTT

clone size: NA
D gene: NA
V gene: TRBV9
J gene: TRBJ1-6
CDR3 protein: CASSAPSSPLHF
CDR3 DNA: TGTGCCAGCAGCGCCCCCAGTTCACCCCTCCACTTT

clone size: few
D gene: NA
V gene: TRBV30
J gene: TRBJ1-2
CDR3 protein: CAGLGGNYGYTF
CDR3 DNA: TGTGCCGGACTGGGGGGGAACTATGGCTACACCTTC

clone size: few
D gene: NA
V gene: TRBV6-6
J gene: TRBJ2-5
CDR3 protein: CASSQQETQYF
CDR3 DNA: TGTGCCAGCAGTCAACAAGAGACCCAGTACTTC

clone size: NA
D gene: NA
V gene: TRBV29-1
J gene: TRBJ1-1
CDR3 protein: CSVEEGQIEAFF
CDR3 DNA: TGCAGCGTTGAAGAAGGACAGATTGAAGCTTTCTTT

clone size: few
D gene: NA
V gene: TRBV7-3
J gene: TRBJ2-5
CDR3 protein: CASTAGPQETQYF
CDR3 DNA: TGTGCCAGCACCGCGGGGCCGCAAGAGACCCAGTACTTC

clone size: few
D gene: NA
V gene: TRBV29-1
J gene: TRBJ1-1
CDR3 protein: CSLAWSDRLGNEAFF
CDR3 DNA: TGCAGCCTCGCCTGGTCAGACAGGCTAGGCAATGAAGCTTTCTTT

clone size: NA
D gene: TRBD1
V gene: TRBV4-1
J gene: TRBJ2-3
CDR3 protein: CASSQGGTGTDTQYF
CDR3 DNA: TGCGCCAGCAGCCAAGGGGGGACAGGCACAGATACGCAGTATTTT

clone size: NA
D gene: TRBD2
V gene: TRBV4-2
J gene: TRBJ2-7
CDR3 protein: CASSQELAGAYEQYF
CDR3 DNA: TGTGCCAGCAGCCAAGAACTAGCGGGGGCCTACGAGCAGTACTTC

clone size: few
D gene: NA
V gene: TRBV4-1
J gene: TRBJ2-2
CDR3 protein: CASSHPDRELNTGELFF
CDR3 DNA: TGCGCCAGCAGCCACCCCGACCGGGAGTTAAACACCGGGGAGCTGTTTTTT

clone size: few
D gene: TRBD2
V gene: TRBV9
J gene: TRBJ2-5
CDR3 protein: CASSVTSGKETQYF
CDR3 DNA: TGTGCCAGCAGCGTGACTAGCGGCAAGGAGACCCAGTACTTC

clone size: NA
D gene: TRBD1
V gene: TRBV7-9
J gene: TRBJ2-7
CDR3 protein: CASTNQGAHLSSYEQYF
CDR3 DNA: TGTGCCAGCACCAATCAGGGGGCTCACTTATCCTCCTACGAGCAGTACTTC

clone size: NA
D gene: NA
V gene: TRBV5-4
J gene: TRBJ2-1
CDR3 protein: CASSPHPSSYNEQFF
CDR3 DNA: TGTGCCAGCAGCCCCCATCCGAGCTCCTACAATGAGCAGTTCTTC

clone size: few
D gene: NA
V gene: TRBV14
J gene: TRBJ2-5
CDR3 protein: CASRDSGTRGTQYF
CDR3 DNA: TGTGCCAGCAGAGACTCGGGTACTCGCGGGACCCAGTACTTC

clone size: few
D gene: NA
V gene: TRBV7-9
J gene: TRBJ2-3
CDR3 protein: CASLAPASQTQYF
CDR3 DNA: TGTGCCAGCCTAGCCCCAGCCAGCCAGACGCAGTATTTT

clone size: NA
D gene: TRBD1
V gene: TRBV6-5
J gene: TRBJ2-7
CDR3 protein: CASSRDRDGYEQYF
CDR3 DNA: TGTGCCAGCAGCCGGGACAGGGACGGCTACGAGCAGTACTTC

clone size: NA
D gene: TRBD1
V gene: TRBV6-5
J gene: TRBJ1-2
CDR3 protein: CASSYDPGQTYGYTF
CDR3 DNA: TGTGCCAGCAGTTACGACCCGGGACAGACCTATGGCTACACCTTC

clone size: NA
D gene: TRBD2
V gene: TRBV7-9
J gene: TRBJ2-1
CDR3 protein: CASSSEGGAGGRNEQFF
CDR3 DNA: TGTGCCAGCAGCTCCGAGGGGGGAGCGGGAGGGCGTAATGAGCAGTTCTTC

clone size: few
D gene: TRBD1
V gene: TRBV6-6
J gene: TRBJ2-7
CDR3 protein: CASQRDRAYEQYF
CDR3 DNA: TGTGCCTCCCAAAGGGACAGGGCCTACGAGCAGTACTTC

clone size: NA
D gene: NA
V gene: TRBV5-1
J gene: TRBJ2-6
CDR3 protein: CASSDSSGANVLTF
CDR3 DNA: TGCGCCAGCAGCGACTCCTCTGGGGCCAACGTCCTGACTTTC

clone size: NA
D gene: NA
V gene: TRBV7-2
J gene: TRBJ1-1
CDR3 protein: CASSGPKWRNTEAFF
CDR3 DNA: TGTGCCAGCAGCGGCCCGAAGTGGAGGAACACTGAAGCTTTCTTT

clone size: NA
D gene: TRBD2
V gene: TRBV5-1
J gene: TRBJ2-7
CDR3 protein: CASTPSGAYEQYF
CDR3 DNA: TGCGCCAGCACCCCTAGCGGGGCCTACGAGCAGTACTTC

clone size: NA
D gene: NA
V gene: TRBV2
J gene: TRBJ1-5
CDR3 protein: CASSEGLGDQPQHF
CDR3 DNA: TGTGCCAGCAGTGAAGGTTTGGGAGATCAGCCCCAGCATTTT

clone size: once
D gene: NA
V gene: TRBV5-1
J gene: TRBJ2-7
CDR3 protein: CASSPDSASYEQYF
CDR3 DNA: TGCGCCAGCAGCCCCGACTCAGCGTCCTACGAGCAGTACTTC

clone size: few
D gene: TRBD2
V gene: TRBV9
J gene: TRBJ2-1
CDR3 protein: CASSVVPSGYNEQFF
CDR3 DNA: TGTGCCAGCAGCGTAGTTCCTAGCGGTTACAATGAGCAGTTCTTC

clone size: NA
D gene: NA
V gene: TRBV6-6
J gene: TRBJ2-2
CDR3 protein: CASSYEEGDTGELFF
CDR3 DNA: TGTGCCAGCAGTTATGAAGAGGGGGACACCGGGGAGCTGTTTTTT

clone size: NA
D gene: TRBD2
V gene: TRBV9
J gene: TRBJ2-7
CDR3 protein: CASSTRASGPYEQYF
CDR3 DNA: TGTGCCAGCAGCACCCGGGCTAGCGGACCCTACGAGCAGTACTTC

clone size: NA
D gene: NA
V gene: TRBV9
J gene: TRBJ1-2
CDR3 protein: CASRRGSDGYTF
CDR3 DNA: TGTGCCAGCAGACGAGGTTCGGATGGCTACACCTTC

clone size: NA
D gene: TRBD2
V gene: TRBV11-2
J gene: TRBJ2-5
CDR3 protein: CASSLGAGVGETQYF
CDR3 DNA: TGTGCCAGCAGCTTAGGAGCGGGAGTAGGAGAGACCCAGTACTTC

clone size: NA
D gene: NA
V gene: TRBV7-9
J gene: TRBJ1-2
CDR3 protein: CASSFGGVEYGYTF
CDR3 DNA: TGTGCCAGCAGCTTCGGAGGGGTTGAATATGGCTACACCTTC

clone size: NA
D gene: NA
V gene: TRBV9
J gene: TRBJ1-2
CDR3 protein: CASSRGQTMENYGYTF
CDR3 DNA: TGTGCCAGCAGCCGTGGGCAGACCATGGAAAACTATGGCTACACCTTC

clone size: NA
D gene: TRBD1
V gene: TRBV5-6
J gene: TRBJ1-1
CDR3 protein: CASSYRTGGTEAFF
CDR3 DNA: TGTGCCAGCAGCTACCGGACAGGGGGCACTGAAGCTTTCTTT

clone size: NA
D gene: NA
V gene: TRBV27
J gene: TRBJ2-3
CDR3 protein: CASRHALGTDTQYF
CDR3 DNA: TGTGCCAGCAGACACGCCTTGGGCACAGATACGCAGTATTTT

clone size: NA
D gene: NA
V gene: TRBV5-1
J gene: TRBJ2-4
CDR3 protein: CASSLGVAKNIQYF
CDR3 DNA: TGCGCCAGCAGCTTGGGAGTAGCCAAAAACATTCAGTACTTC

clone size: few
D gene: NA
V gene: TRBV2
J gene: TRBJ2-2
CDR3 protein: CASSERTASWELFF
CDR3 DNA: TGTGCCAGCAGTGAACGGACGGCTAGCTGGGAGCTGTTTTTT

clone size: few
D gene: TRBD2
V gene: TRBV18
J gene: TRBJ2-2
CDR3 protein: CASSPPGRAGELFF
CDR3 DNA: TGTGCCAGCTCACCACCAGGGAGGGCCGGGGAGCTGTTTTTT

clone size: NA
D gene: NA
V gene: TRBV5-1
J gene: TRBJ2-3
CDR3 protein: CASSSSLDTQYF
CDR3 DNA: TGCGCCAGCAGCTCCTCCCTAGATACGCAGTATTTT